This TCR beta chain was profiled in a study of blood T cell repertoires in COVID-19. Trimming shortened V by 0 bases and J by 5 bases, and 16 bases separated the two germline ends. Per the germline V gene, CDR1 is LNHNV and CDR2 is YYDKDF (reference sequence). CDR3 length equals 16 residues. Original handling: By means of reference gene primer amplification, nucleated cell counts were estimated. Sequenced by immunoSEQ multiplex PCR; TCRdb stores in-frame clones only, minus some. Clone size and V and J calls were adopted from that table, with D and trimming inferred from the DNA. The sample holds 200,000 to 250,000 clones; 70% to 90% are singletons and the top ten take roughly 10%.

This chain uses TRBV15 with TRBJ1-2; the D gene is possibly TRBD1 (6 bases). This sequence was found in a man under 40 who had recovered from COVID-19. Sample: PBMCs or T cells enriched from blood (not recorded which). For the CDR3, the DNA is TGTGCCACCAGCAGAGAACCGGGACACGAGATTTATGGCTACACCTTC. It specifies CATSREPGHEIYGYTF.